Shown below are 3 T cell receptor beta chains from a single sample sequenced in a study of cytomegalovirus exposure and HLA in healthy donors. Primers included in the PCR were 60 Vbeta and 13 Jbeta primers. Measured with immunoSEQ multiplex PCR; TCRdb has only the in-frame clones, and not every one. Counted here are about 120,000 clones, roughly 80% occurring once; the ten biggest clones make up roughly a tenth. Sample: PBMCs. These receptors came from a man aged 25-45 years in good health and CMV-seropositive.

The CDR3: CASSLESEAYGYTF. The CDR3 nucleotides read TGCGCCAGCAGCTTGGAGAGCGAAGCCTATGGCTACACCTTC. This chain links TRBV5-1 with TRBJ1-2; D is uncertain. From germline, CDR1 is SGHRS and CDR2 YFSETQ. Between the trimmed V and J ends, which lost 0 bases and 4 bases, there was a span of 10 bases. The CDR3 length is 14 residues.

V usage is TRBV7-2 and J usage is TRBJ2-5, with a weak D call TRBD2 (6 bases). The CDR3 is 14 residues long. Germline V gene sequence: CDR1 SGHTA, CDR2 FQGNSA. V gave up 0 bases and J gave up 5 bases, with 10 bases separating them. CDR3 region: CASSLARGSETQYF. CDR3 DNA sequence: TGTGCCAGCAGCTTAGCGCGGGGTAGCGAGACCCAGTACTTC.

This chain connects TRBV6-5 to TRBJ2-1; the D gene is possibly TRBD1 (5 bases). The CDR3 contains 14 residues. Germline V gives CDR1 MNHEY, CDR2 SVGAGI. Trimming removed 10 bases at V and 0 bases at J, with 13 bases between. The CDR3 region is CATSPGLSYNEQFF. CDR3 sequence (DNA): TGTGCCACGAGTCCAGGGCTCTCCTACAATGAGCAGTTCTTC.